This TCR beta chain derives from a study of T cells in Graves' hyperthyroidism and ophthalmopathy. This clonotype occurred a few times. Its antigen is not identified. Isolation of PBMCs was performed on around 9.4 ml fresh peripheral blood. Study results and limitations: Blood also contained most expanded thyroid clonotypes above 0.001.

Researchers took RNA transcripts and amplified the TCR beta CDR3 regions from them. With the HTBI primer set, the TCR CDR3 went through a first round of RT-PCR. TCRdb itself ran the multiplex PCR reads through MiXCR, one entry per CDR3 protein. The sample lists some 350,000 distinct CDR3 sequences, 15% occurring once. The germline CDR1 and CDR2 sequences are SGHRS and YFSETQ. CDR3 size: 16 residues. Unmatched junction bases numbered 8, after V lost 1 base and J lost 6 bases. The sequence came from a woman in her fifties or sixties with Graves' ophthalmopathy. This chain joins TRBV5-1 and TRBJ2-7, with 12 bases lining up with TRBD2. Sequenced: blood. The CDR3 here is CASSLSPLAGGAEQYF. DNA of the CDR3: TGCGCCAGCAGCTTGTCTCCTCTAGCGGGAGGGGCCGAGCAGTACTTC.